This T cell receptor beta chain was sequenced in a study of vaccination effects on CD4 cells after COVID-19. Data came from immunoSEQ multiplex PCR; TCRdb stores just in-frame clones and leaves some out. The sample consists of roughly 56,000 clones, 73% of them appearing once. Of note for this clone: The target antigen is unknown.

The study, taken as a whole, reports: Cross-reactivity with common cold coronaviruses was shown by only 1 of 255 vaccine-induced clones in healthy vaccinees.

Sequencing followed a ViraFEST assay step that expanded antigen-specific CD4+ T cells with viral peptide pools. After more than 8 days in culture, the CD4+ T cells were isolated. As their vaccination, participants received two doses of either BNT162b2 or mRNA-1273. Nucleocapsid antibodies stayed negative before and after vaccination, showing no earlier SARS-CoV-2 infection. IL-2 at 9 to 10 IU/ml and peptides at 7.5 to 10 ug/ml were added to cultured PBMC, approximately 2.2 million per well. IL-2 medium took the place of half the medium on both days 3 and 7. CDR1 and CDR2 from the germline V gene are SGHRS and YFSETQ. Trimming removed 4 bases from V and 1 base from J, with 13 bases in between. The length of the CDR3 is 15 residues.

The chain uses TRBV5-1 and TRBJ2-3; maybe TRBD2 (5 bases). The starting material was CD4+ T cells from PBMCs cultured with HCoV-229E spike peptides, obtained after COVID-19 vaccination. The TCR comes from a human donor who received a COVID-19 vaccine. CDR3 amino acids: CASSPRAEGTDTQYF. The CDR3 DNA is TGCGCCAGCAGCCCGAGAGCGGAAGGCACAGATACGCAGTATTTT.